This TCR beta chain comes out of a study of T cells in Graves' hyperthyroidism and ophthalmopathy. Study-wide findings and caveats: The model anticipated ophthalmopathy a median around six months pre-onset.

The CDR3 covers 19 residues. CDR1 is LGHNA, CDR2 YNFKEQ, per germline. Unmatched junction bases numbered 12, after V lost 1 base and J lost 1 base. It was RNA transcripts that yielded the amplified TCR beta CDR3 regions. The study used the HTBI primer set for a first-round RT-PCR of the TCR CDR3. TCRdb reprocessed the multiplex PCR reads via MiXCR and lists one record per CDR3 protein. The sample includes 530,000 or so distinct CDR3 sequences, approximately 25% of them seen just once. Details on this clonotype: Its antigen is undetermined.

The TCR originated in a woman younger than 45 with Graves' ophthalmopathy. This sequence joins TRBV4-2 and TRBJ1-3; 8 nucleotides line up with TRBD1. The material sequenced was blood. The CDR3: CASSQGRGIRGPSGNTIYF. For the CDR3, the DNA is TGTGCCAGCAGCCAAGGTCGAGGGATCAGGGGGCCATCTGGAAACACCATATATTTT.